The sequence of this T cell receptor (beta chain) was determined in a study of CD8+ T cells in alopecia areata. As for the study in general: Tofacitinib was given for 6 to 18 months, then stopped for 6 months. The share of scalp area affected provided the severity score for treated patients.

Study-wide points: Scalp clonality, along with expanded CD8+ clones among the top 100, was significantly decreased by tofacitinib.

A remark on this clone: Antigen unknown.

The authors extracted RNA and reverse transcribed it into cDNA as the sequencing template. TCRdb keeps only in-frame clones here, not all; method: immunoSEQ multiplex PCR. The sample includes around 100,000 clones, more than 75% of them seen just once. The treatment here: oral pan-JAK inhibitor, 5-10 mg twice daily. Alopecia areata patients gave lesional scalp punch biopsies and peripheral blood samples. The ends were cut back, 4 bases at V and 4 bases at J, with 14 bases in the middle. This CDR3 spans 15 amino acids. The germline V gene has CDR1 MGHRA and CDR2 YSYEKL. The chain links TRBV4-1 to TRBJ2-1; D gene uncertain. The sequence derives from a human donor with alopecia areata. The source was CD8+ T cells sorted from blood, collected at approximately week 30, from a patient treated with tofacitinib. CDR3: CASSRLSDGYNEQFF. In DNA, the CDR3 is TGCGCCAGCAGCCGATTAAGTGACGGATACAATGAGCAGTTCTTC.